A selection of T cell receptor beta chains follows, all from one sample in a study of vaccination effects on CD4 cells after COVID-19. These receptors have no known antigen. Profiled with immunoSEQ multiplex PCR; TCRdb holds only in-frame clones, not every one. The sample records 25,000 or so clones, 60% to 85% being singletons. Sequenced here: CD4+ T cells from PBMCs cultured with HCoV-OC43 spike peptides, sampled before COVID-19 vaccination. The source of these receptors is a human donor who received a COVID-19 vaccine. Each CDR3 is given without its conserved first and last residue. A D gene is named only where the DNA matches it firmly.

v_call	cdr3_length	j_call	d_call	cdr3_aa
TRBV14	15	TRBJ1-2	NA	ASSRRAQGIRSYGYT
TRBV6-5	13	TRBJ1-2	NA	ASSREGGLDYGYT
TRBV5-1	12	TRBJ2-1	NA	ASSLGTTSSEQF
TRBV3-1/TRBV3-2	14	TRBJ1-3	TRBD1	ASSQGTGVYGNTIY
TRBV18	14	TRBJ2-1	TRBD1	ASSPGNGQGLNEQF
TRBV4-1	18	TRBJ2-3	TRBD2	ASSQESSRDGRAYTDTQY
TRBV3-1/TRBV3-2	11	TRBJ2-1	NA	ASSQNGGGEQF
TRBV3-1/TRBV3-2	13	TRBJ1-2	NA	ASSQAGAVLYGYT
TRBV2	11	TRBJ1-3	NA	ASLQGSGNTIY
TRBV25-1	10	TRBJ1-2	NA	ASSDSNYGYT
TRBV24-1	10	TRBJ2-3	NA	ATSGDTDTQY
TRBV19	11	TRBJ2-7	NA	ASAWETGYEQY
TRBV5-4	13	TRBJ1-5	TRBD1	ASSMDRGVNQPQH
TRBV6-1	12	TRBJ2-7	NA	ASFTPGTNYEQY
TRBV11-1	10	TRBJ2-3	NA	ASSLDQDTQY
TRBV19	14	TRBJ2-1	TRBD2	ASSIASSGGYNEQF
TRBV12-5	15	TRBJ2-5	TRBD2	ASGDRPPAGGGETQY
TRBV30	11	TRBJ1-2	NA	AWNPSGWGGYT
TRBV4-1	16	TRBJ2-3	TRBD2	ASSQEVLLAGSTDTQY
TRBV3-1/TRBV3-2	14	TRBJ1-3	NA	ASSPMLVTSGNTIY
TRBV5-1	17	TRBJ2-1	TRBD2	ASSPLSAGEGSSYNEQF
TRBV27	11	TRBJ1-1	NA	ATRTMGMGEAF
TRBV11-2	9	TRBJ1-2	NA	ASSRGFGYT
TRBV27	12	TRBJ2-1	NA	ASSLGRSYNEQF
TRBV5-1	13	TRBJ2-5	TRBD1	ASSWGTGAGETQY
TRBV5-6	10	TRBJ1-2	NA	ASSLSAGGYT
TRBV6-5	10	TRBJ2-2	NA	ASSLPLRELF